This T cell receptor (beta chain) was found in a study of T cell repertoires in cytomegalovirus infection. Study background: Newly reported HLA-C-restricted and thoroughly characterized HLA-B-restricted CMV epitopes were employed. Public TCR beta signatures marked donors with CMV infection and the matching HLA.

Using its own MiXCR run on the reads, TCRdb lists one record per CDR3 protein. Among approximately 270,000 distinct CDR3 sequences listed, about 20% were seen once. A single count supports this clonotype. Its cognate antigen is unknown. This CDR3 region has 15 residues. In germline, CDR1 is LNHNV, CDR2 YYDKDF (reference sequence). Trimming stripped 0 bases from V and 7 bases from J, with 15 bases between. The chain couples TRBV15 to TRBJ1-1; D call uncertain. This clonotype was sampled from a human donor in good health (CMV status not recorded). Some clones in this sample may be carry-over from other donors' samples. Here the sequenced sample was cultured PBMCs, taken from culture after CMV antigen stimulation. CDR3 sequence reads: CATSRDLRFFDEAFF. For the CDR3, the DNA is TGTGCCACCAGCAGAGATCTGCGGTTTTTCGATGAAGCTTTCTTT.